The source of this T cell receptor beta chain is a study of blood T cell repertoires in COVID-19. Study in general: Collection of acute and convalescent COVID-19 samples took place in the United States, Italy and Spain.

Original handling: Amplifying reference gene primers gave estimates of nucleated cell counts. Clones were sequenced by immunoSEQ multiplex PCR, and TCRdb holds only the in-frame ones, with some missing. The V and J calls and clone size were taken over from that table, and D and trimming were inferred from the DNA. Among 150,000 to 200,000 clones listed, 70% to 90% were seen once. Germline V lookup: CDR1 SGHVS, CDR2 FQNEAQ. CDR3 length equals 16 residues. Unmatched junction bases numbered 4, after V lost 0 bases and J lost 0 bases. A single count supports this clone. What was sequenced was peripheral blood. The chain is built from TRBV7-8 and TRBJ2-7; 8 bases map to TRBD1. The sequence derives from a human donor in a cohort sampled during active COVID-19. CDR3 loop: CASSLAGQGLSYEQYF. The CDR3 region has the DNA TGTGCCAGCAGCTTAGCCGGACAGGGACTCTCCTACGAGCAGTACTTC.